This TCR beta chain was observed in a study of T cell responses to AZD1222 COVID-19 vaccine. General study findings and limits: The donors showed a predominance of white British ancestry and of females, with possible underestimation of clonal diversity.

Comment on this clone: The antigen remains undetermined.

The CDR3 runs 14 residues. Germline lookup yields CDR1 MNHNS and CDR2 SASEGT. Deletions cut 3 bases from V and 4 bases from J, with 9 bases between. Measured with immunoSEQ multiplex PCR; TCRdb has only the in-frame clones, and not every one. The sample gives about 150,000 clones, more than 80% of which show up once; roughly 4.3% is in the top ten. The chain employs TRBV6-1 and TRBJ1-4; D is uncertain. The TCR sequence derives from an adult in good health. The specimen was peripheral blood, collected on day 0 of AZD1222 vaccination. CDR3 amino acids: CASSESQRNEKLFF. In DNA form, the CDR3 reads TGTGCCAGCAGTGAGTCCCAGCGTAATGAAAAACTGTTTTTT.